This T cell receptor (beta chain) was sequenced for a study of T cells in tuberculosis. Study-level background: T cells were selected with CD1B tetramers loaded with glucose monomycolate.

This clone came up once. Its antigen is undetermined. Trimming removed 5 bases from V and 3 bases from J, with 11 bases in between. Per the germline V gene, CDR1 is MRHNA and CDR2 is SNTAGT. The CDR3 loop spans 14 amino acids. Findings of the study overall: GMM-specific TCRs were nearer to active tuberculosis alpha repertoires, suggesting expansion. A GMM-specific repertoire classifier reached roughly 90% accuracy, AUROC more than 0.8. Active tuberculosis cases were adults; controls were adolescents.

Method: immunoSEQ multiplex PCR; TCRdb's copy keeps in-frame clones and lacks some. The sample has about 24,000 clones; nearly 97% are singletons. The sequenced material came from PBMCs. This chain connects TRBV6-4 to TRBJ2-1; D gene uncertain. This clonotype was sampled from a donor aged 10-29 years with latent tuberculosis or without tuberculosis infection. The CDR3 is CASSQGADYNEQFF. CDR3 sequence (DNA): TGTGCCAGCAGTCAAGGAGCAGACTACAATGAGCAGTTCTTC.